This paragraph reports one TCR beta chain. The CDR3 loop spans 16 amino acids. The V end lost 7 bases, the J end lost 0 bases, and 18 bases lay between the germline ends. Germline CDR1 reads SNHLY; CDR2 reads FYNNEI. In the authors' methods: Scientists estimated how many nucleated cells there were by amplifying reference gene primers. Here immunoSEQ multiplex PCR was the method, and the copy in TCRdb shows in-frame clones only, minus some. Clone size and V and J calls were adopted from that table, with D and trimming inferred from the DNA. In the table there are some 230,000 clones, 84% of which are singletons. The data stem from a study of blood T cell repertoires in COVID-19. Study details: The United States, Italy and Spain were the sources of the acute and convalescent COVID-19 samples. Sources were T cells, B-cell-depleted T cells, or PBMCs; the material itself was cDNA or gDNA.

The V call is TRBV2, the J call TRBJ1-1, with D perhaps matching TRBD1 (6 bases). The specimen sequenced was peripheral blood. This sequence was found in a woman aged 55-69 years who had recovered from COVID-19. In DNA, the CDR3 is TGTGCCAGCAATCCCACAGGGCTCTCTTTGAACACTGAAGCTTTCTTT. Its translation is CASNPTGLSLNTEAFF.